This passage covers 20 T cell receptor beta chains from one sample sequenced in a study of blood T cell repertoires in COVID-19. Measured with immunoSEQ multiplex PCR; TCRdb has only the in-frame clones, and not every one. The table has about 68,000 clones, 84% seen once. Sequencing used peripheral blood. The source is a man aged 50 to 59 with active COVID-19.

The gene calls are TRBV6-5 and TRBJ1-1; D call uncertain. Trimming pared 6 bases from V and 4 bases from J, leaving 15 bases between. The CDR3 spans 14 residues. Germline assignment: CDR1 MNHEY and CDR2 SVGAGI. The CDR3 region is CASSRSGEGTEAFF. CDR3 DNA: TGTGCCAGCAGCCGATCCGGGGAGGGCACTGAAGCTTTCTTT.

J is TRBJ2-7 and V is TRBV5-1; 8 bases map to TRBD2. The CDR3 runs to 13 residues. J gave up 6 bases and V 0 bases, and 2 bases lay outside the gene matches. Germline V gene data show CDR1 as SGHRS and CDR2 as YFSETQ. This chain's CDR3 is CASSLDGRVEQYF. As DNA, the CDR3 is TGCGCCAGCAGCTTGGACGGGAGGGTCGAGCAGTACTTC.

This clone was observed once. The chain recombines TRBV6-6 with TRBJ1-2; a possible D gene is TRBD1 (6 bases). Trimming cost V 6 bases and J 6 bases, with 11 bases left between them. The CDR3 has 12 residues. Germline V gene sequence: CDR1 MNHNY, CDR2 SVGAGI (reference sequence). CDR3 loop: CASRGYRDGYTF. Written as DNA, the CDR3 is TGTGCCAGCAGGGGGTACAGGGATGGCTACACCTTC.

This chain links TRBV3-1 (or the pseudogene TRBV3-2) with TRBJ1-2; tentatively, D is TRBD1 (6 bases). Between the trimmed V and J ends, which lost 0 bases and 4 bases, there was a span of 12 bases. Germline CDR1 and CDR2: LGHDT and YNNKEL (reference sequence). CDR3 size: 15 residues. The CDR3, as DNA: TGTGCCAGCAGCCAAGACTATAGGACAGCCTATGGCTACACCTTC. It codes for CASSQDYRTAYGYTF.

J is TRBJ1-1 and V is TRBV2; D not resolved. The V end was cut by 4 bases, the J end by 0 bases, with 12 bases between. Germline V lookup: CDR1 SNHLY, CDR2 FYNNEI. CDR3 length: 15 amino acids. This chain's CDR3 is CASSGEAPMNTEAFF. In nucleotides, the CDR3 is TGTGCCAGCAGTGGTGAAGCCCCTATGAACACTGAAGCTTTCTTT.

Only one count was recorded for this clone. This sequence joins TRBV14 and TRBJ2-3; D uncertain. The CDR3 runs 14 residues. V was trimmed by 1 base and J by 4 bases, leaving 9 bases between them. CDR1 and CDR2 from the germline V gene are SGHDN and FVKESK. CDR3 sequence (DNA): TGTGCCAGCAGCCAAGCCGGGTGGGCAGATACGCAGTATTTT. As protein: CASSQAGWADTQYF. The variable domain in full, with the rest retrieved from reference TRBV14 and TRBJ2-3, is EAGVTQFPSHSVIEKGQTVTLRCDPISGHDNLYWYRRVMGKEIKFLLHFVKESKQDESGMPNNRFLAERTGGTYSTLKVQPAELEDSGVYFCASSQAGWADTQYFGPGTRLTVL.

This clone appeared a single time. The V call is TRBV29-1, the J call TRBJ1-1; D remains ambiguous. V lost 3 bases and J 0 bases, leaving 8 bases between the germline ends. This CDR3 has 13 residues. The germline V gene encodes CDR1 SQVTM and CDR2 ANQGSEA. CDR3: CSVESGMNTEAFF. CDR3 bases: TGCAGCGTTGAGAGCGGTATGAACACTGAAGCTTTCTTT.

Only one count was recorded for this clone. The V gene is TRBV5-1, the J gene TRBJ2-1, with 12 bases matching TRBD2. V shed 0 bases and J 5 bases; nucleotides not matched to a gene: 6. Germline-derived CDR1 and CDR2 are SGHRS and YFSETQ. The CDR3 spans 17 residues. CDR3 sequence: CASSLGLGLAGHNEQFF. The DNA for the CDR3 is TGCGCCAGCAGCTTGGGTCTCGGACTAGCGGGACACAATGAGCAGTTCTTC.

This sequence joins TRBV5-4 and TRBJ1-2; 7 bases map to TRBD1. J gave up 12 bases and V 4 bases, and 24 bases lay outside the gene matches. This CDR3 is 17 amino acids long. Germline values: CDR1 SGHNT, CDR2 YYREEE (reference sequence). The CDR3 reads CASSRLFPPGTDARHTF. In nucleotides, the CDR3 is TGTGCCAGCAGCCGGCTATTTCCCCCCGGGACAGACGCACGACACACCTTC. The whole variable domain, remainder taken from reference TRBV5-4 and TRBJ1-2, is ETGVTQSPTHLIKTRGQQVTLRCSSQSGHNTVSWYQQALGQGPQFIFQYYREEENGRGNFPPRFSGLQFPNYSSELNVNALELDDSALYLCASSRLFPPGTDARHTFGSGTRLTVV.

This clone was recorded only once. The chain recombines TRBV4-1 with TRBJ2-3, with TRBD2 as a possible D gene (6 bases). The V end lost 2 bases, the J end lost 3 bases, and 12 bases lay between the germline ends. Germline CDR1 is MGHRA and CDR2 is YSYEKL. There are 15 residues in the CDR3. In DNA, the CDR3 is TGCGCCAGCAGCCAACACCGGGACTTGACAGATACGCAGTATTTT. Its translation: CASSQHRDLTDTQYF.

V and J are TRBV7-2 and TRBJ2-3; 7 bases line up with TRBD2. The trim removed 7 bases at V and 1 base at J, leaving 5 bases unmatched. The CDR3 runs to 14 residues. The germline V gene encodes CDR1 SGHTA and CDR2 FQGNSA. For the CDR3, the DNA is TGTGCCAGCACTTCTCTAGCGGGCACAGATACGCAGTATTTT. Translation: CASTSLAGTDTQYF.

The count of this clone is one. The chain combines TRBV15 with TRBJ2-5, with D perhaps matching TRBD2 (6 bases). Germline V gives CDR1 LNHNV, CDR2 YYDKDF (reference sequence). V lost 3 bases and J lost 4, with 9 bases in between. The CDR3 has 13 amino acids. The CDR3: CATSSRLGETQYF. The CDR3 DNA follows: TGTGCCACCAGCAGCCGACTAGGAGAGACCCAGTACTTC.

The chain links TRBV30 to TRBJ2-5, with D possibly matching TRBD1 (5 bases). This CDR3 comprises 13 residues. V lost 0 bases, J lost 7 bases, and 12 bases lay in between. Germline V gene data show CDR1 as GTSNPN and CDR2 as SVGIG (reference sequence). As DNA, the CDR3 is TGTGCCTGGAGTGTAGGGGAAAGAGCGACCCAGTACTTC. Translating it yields CAWSVGERATQYF. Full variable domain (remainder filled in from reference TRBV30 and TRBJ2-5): SQTIHQWPATLVQPVGSPLSLECTVEGTSNPNLYWYRQAAGRGLQLLFYSVGIGQISSEVPQNLSASRPQDRQFILSSKKLLLSDSGFYLCAWSVGERATQYFGPGTRLLVL.

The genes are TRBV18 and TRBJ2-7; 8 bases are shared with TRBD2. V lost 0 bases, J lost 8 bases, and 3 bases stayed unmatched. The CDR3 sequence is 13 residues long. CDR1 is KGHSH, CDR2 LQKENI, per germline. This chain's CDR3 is CASSPPGLGQQYF. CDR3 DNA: TGTGCCAGCTCACCACCGGGACTAGGTCAGCAGTACTTC.

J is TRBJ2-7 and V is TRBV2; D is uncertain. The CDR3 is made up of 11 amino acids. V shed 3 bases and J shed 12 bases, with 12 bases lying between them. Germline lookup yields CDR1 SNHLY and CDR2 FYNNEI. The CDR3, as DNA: TGTGCCAGCAGTGAGAGCTACCTGTTGTACTTC. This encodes CASSESYLLYF.

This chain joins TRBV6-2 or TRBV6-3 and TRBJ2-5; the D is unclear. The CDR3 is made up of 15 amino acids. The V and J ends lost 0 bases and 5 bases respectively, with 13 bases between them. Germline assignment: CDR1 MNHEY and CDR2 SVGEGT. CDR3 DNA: TGTGCCAGCAGTTACTCGAGCCCGGTGAGGGAGACCCAGTACTTC. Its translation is CASSYSSPVRETQYF.

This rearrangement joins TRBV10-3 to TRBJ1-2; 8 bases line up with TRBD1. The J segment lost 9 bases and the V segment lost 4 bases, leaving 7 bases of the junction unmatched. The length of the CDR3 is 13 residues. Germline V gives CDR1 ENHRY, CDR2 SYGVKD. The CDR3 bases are TGTGCCATCAGTGTCGGGGACAGGCGTAGCTACACCTTC. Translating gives CAISVGDRRSYTF.

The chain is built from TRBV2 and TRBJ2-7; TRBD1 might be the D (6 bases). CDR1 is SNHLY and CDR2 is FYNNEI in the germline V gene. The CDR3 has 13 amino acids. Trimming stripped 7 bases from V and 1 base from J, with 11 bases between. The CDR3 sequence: CASTMTGSYEQYF. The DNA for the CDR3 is TGTGCCAGCACCATGACAGGTTCCTACGAGCAGTACTTC.

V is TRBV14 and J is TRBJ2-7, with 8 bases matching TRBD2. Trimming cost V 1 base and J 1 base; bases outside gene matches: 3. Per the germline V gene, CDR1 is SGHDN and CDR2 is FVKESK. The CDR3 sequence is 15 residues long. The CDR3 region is CASSQGLAGSYEQYF. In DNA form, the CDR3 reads TGTGCCAGCAGCCAAGGGCTAGCGGGTTCCTACGAGCAGTACTTC. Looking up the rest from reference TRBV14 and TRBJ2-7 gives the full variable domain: EAGVTQFPSHSVIEKGQTVTLRCDPISGHDNLYWYRRVMGKEIKFLLHFVKESKQDESGMPNNRFLAERTGGTYSTLKVQPAELEDSGVYFCASSQGLAGSYEQYFGPGTRLTVT.

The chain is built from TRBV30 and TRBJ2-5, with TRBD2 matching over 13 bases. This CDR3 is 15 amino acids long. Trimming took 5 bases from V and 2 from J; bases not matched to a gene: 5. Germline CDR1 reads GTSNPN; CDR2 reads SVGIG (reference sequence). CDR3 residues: CAWGQGLAGQETQYF. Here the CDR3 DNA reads TGTGCCTGGGGTCAGGGACTAGCGGGGCAAGAGACCCAGTACTTC.